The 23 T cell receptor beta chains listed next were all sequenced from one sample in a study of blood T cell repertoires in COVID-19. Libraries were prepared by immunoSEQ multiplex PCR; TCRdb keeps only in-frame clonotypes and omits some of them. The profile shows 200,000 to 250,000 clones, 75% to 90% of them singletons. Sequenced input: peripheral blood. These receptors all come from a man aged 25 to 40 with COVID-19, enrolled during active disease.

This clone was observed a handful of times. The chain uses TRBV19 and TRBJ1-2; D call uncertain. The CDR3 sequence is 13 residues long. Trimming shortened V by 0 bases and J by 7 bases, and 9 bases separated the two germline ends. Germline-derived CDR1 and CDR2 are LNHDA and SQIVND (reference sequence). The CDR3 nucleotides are TGTGCCAGTAGTATAGACGGTGTACGTGGCTACACCTTC. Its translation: CASSIDGVRGYTF.

CDR3 DNA: TGTGCCAGCTCACCACCGGGACAGCTTCTCTATGGCTACACCTTC. Translating gives CASSPPGQLLYGYTF. This chain connects TRBV18 to TRBJ1-2; the match to TRBD1 covers 7 bases. Germline V gene sequence: CDR1 KGHSH, CDR2 LQKENI. This CDR3 has 15 residues. J was trimmed by 4 bases and V by 0 bases; bases with no gene match: 5. Together with reference TRBV18 and TRBJ1-2, the CDR3 gives the full variable domain: NAGVMQNPRHLVRRRGQEARLRCSPMKGHSHVYWYRQLPEEGLKFMVYLQKENIIDESGMPKERFSAEFPKEGPSILRIQQVVRGDSAAYFCASSPPGQLLYGYTFGSGTRLTVV.

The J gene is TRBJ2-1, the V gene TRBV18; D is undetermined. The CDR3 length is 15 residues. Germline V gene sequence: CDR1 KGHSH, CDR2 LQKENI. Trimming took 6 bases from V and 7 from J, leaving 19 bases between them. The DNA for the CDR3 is TGTGCCAGCTCTCTCGGCGGCAGCAATTTAAATGAGCAGTTCTTC. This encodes CASSLGGSNLNEQFF. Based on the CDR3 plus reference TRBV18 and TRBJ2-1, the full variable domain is NAGVMQNPRHLVRRRGQEARLRCSPMKGHSHVYWYRQLPEEGLKFMVYLQKENIIDESGMPKERFSAEFPKEGPSILRIQQVVRGDSAAYFCASSLGGSNLNEQFFGPGTRLTVL.

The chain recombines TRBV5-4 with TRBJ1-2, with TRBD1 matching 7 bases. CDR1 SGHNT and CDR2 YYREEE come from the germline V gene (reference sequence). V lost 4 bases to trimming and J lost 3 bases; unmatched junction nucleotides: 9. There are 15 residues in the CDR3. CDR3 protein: CASSLGTVVDYGYTF. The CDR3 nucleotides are TGTGCCAGCAGCCTCGGGACAGTCGTCGACTATGGCTACACCTTC.

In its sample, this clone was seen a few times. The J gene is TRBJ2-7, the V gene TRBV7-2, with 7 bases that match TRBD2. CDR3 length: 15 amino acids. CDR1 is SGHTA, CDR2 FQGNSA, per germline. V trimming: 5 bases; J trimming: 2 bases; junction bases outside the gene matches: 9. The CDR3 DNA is TGTGCCAGCAGCCCCCCGCGGGAGATCCCCTACGAGCAGTACTTC. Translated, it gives CASSPPREIPYEQYF.

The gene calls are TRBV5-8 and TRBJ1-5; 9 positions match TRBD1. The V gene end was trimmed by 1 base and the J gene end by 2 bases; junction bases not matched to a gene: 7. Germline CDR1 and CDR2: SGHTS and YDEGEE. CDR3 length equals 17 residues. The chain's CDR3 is CASSLYRGRLGNQPQHF. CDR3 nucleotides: TGTGCCAGCAGCTTGTACAGGGGGCGGTTGGGCAATCAGCCCCAGCATTTT.

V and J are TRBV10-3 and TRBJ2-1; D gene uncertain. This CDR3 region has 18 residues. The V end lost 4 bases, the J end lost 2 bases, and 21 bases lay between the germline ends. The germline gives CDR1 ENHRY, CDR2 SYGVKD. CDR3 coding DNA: TGTGCCATCAGTGCACCCCTCCGTGAGGCCCGGGCCTACAATGAGCAGTTCTTC. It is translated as CAISAPLREARAYNEQFF.

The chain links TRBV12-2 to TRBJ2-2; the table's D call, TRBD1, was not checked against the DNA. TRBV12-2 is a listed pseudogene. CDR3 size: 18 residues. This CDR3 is CASRLVSGRTANTGELFF. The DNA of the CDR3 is TGTGCAAGTCGCTTAGTATCAGGCAGGACAGCTAACACCGGGGAGCTGTTTTTT.

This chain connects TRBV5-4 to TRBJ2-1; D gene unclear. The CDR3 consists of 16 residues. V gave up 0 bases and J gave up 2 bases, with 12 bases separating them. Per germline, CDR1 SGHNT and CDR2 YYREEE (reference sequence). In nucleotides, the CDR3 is TGTGCCAGCAGCTTGGAGGCAGCACTACCCTACAATGAGCAGTTCTTC. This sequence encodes CASSLEAALPYNEQFF.

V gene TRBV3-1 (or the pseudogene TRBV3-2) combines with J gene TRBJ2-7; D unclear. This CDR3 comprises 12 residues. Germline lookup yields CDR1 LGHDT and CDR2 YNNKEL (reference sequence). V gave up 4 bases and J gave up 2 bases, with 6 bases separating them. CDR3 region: CASSLETYEQYF. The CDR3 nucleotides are TGTGCCAGCAGCCTCGAGACCTACGAGCAGTACTTC.

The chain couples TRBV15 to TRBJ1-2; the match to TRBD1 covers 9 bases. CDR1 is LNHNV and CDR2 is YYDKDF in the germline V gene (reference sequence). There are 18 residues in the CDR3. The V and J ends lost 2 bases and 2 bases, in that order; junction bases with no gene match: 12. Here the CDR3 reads CATSRKGQGIFQNYGYTF. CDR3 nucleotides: TGTGCCACCAGCAGAAAGGGACAGGGAATCTTCCAGAACTATGGCTACACCTTC.

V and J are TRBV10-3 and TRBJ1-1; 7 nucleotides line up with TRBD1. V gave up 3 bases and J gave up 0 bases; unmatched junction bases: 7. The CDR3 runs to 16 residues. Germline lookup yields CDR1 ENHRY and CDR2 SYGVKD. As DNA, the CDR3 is TGTGCCATCAGTGATGGCCAGGGGGTTATGAACACTGAAGCTTTCTTT. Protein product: CAISDGQGVMNTEAFF.

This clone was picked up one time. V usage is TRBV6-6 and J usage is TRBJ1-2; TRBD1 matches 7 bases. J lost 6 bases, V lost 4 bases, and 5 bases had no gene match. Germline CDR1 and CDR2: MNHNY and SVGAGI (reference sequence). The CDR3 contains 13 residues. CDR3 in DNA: TGTGCCAGCAGTTCACAACAGGGGAATGGCTACACCTTC. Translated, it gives CASSSQQGNGYTF.

This CDR3 reads CADKDSGTDTQYF. The CDR3 DNA sequence: TGTGCCGACAAGGACTCGGGAACAGATACGCAGTATTTT. This rearrangement joins TRBV6-5 to TRBJ2-3, with a possible D match to TRBD2 (5 bases). The CDR3 is 13 amino acids. V lost 11 bases to trimming and J lost 3 bases, with 15 bases between them. Germline V gene sequence: CDR1 MNHEY, CDR2 SVGAGI.

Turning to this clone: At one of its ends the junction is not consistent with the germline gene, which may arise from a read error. In DNA form, the CDR3 reads TGTGCCAGCAGCTTAGTTCTTGCACCGGTCTTACCCTTC. It yields the protein CASSLVLAPVLPF. The chain links TRBV5-8 to TRBJ1-2; D gene uncertain. CDR1 is SGHTS, CDR2 YDEGEE, per germline. The CDR3 totals 13 residues.

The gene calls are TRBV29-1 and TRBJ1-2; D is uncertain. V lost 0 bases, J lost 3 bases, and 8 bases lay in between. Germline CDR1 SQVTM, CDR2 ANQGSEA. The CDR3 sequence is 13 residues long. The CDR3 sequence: CSVEDRFDYGYTF. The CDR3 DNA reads TGCAGCGTTGAAGACAGATTTGACTATGGCTACACCTTC.

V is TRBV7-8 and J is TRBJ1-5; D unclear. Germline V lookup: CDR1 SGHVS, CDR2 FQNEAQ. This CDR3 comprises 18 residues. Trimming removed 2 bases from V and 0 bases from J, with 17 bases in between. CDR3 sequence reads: CASSLKKRSSDSNQPQHF. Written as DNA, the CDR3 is TGTGCCAGCAGCTTAAAGAAGCGATCTTCGGATAGCAATCAGCCCCAGCATTTT.

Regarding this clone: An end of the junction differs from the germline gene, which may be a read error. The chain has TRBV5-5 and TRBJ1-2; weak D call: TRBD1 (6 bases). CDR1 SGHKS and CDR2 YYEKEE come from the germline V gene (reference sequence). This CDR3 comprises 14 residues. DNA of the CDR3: TGTGCCAGCAGATTGGTCCCAGGGGACTATGGCTACACCTTC. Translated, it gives CASRLVPGDYGYTF.

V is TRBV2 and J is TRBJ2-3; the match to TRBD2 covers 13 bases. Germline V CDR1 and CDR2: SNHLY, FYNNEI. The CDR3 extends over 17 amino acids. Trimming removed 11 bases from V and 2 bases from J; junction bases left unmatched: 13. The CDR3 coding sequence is TGTGCCGGAGCAGAGCGGACTAGCGGGAGTCTCACAGATACGCAGTATTTT. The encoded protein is CAGAERTSGSLTDTQYF.

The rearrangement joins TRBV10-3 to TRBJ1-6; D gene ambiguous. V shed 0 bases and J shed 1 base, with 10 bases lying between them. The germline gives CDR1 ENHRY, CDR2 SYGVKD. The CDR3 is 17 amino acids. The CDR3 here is CAISESRSGSYNSPLHF. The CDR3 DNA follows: TGTGCCATCAGTGAGTCAAGGTCCGGGTCCTATAATTCACCCCTCCACTTT.

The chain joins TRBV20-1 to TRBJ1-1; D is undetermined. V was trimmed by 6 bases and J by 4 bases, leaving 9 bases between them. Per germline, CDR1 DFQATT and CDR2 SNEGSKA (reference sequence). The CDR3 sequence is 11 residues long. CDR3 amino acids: CSAKQITEAFF. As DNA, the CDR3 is TGCAGTGCAAAACAGATCACTGAAGCTTTCTTT.

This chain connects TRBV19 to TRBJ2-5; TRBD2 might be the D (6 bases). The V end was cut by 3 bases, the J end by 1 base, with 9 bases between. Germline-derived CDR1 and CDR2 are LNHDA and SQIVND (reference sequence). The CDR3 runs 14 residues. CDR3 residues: CASSIGTFQETQYF. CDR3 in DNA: TGTGCCAGTAGTATTGGGACTTTCCAAGAGACCCAGTACTTC.

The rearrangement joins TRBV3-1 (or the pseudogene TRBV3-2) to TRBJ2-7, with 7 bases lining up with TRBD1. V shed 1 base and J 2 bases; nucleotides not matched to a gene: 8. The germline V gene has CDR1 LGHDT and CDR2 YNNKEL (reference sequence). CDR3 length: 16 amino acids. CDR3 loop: CASSQAGTVRTYEQYF. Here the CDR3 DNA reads TGTGCCAGCAGCCAAGCAGGGACAGTTAGAACCTACGAGCAGTACTTC.